This T cell receptor (beta chain) emerged from a study of cytomegalovirus exposure and HLA in healthy donors. Study observations and caveats: A prior analysis recorded that most TCR beta V segments were productive about 87% or about 30% of the time.

This clone was detected a few times. Its antigen is unknown. The PCR employed 60 Vbeta primers together with 13 Jbeta primers. Using immunoSEQ multiplex PCR, the repertoire was profiled, and TCRdb retains in-frame clones only, with some absent. The sample contains under 130,000 clones, about 80% of which appear only once. Sequenced material: PBMCs. The TCR was taken from a man aged 30 to 45 in good health and CMV-seronegative.

The CDR3 loop reads CASSLGGLGNEQFF. In DNA, the CDR3 is TGTGCCAGCAGCTTAGGAGGACTGGGCAATGAGCAGTTCTTC. The chain has TRBV7-9 and TRBJ2-1; D is perhaps TRBD2 (5 bases). CDR3 size: 14 residues. Germline assignment: CDR1 SEHNR and CDR2 FQNEAQ (reference sequence). The germline V and J ends were trimmed by 1 base and 6 bases, with 10 bases remaining between them. The complete variable domain, with remaining parts taken from reference TRBV7-9 and TRBJ2-1, reads DTGVSQNPRHKITKRGQNVTFRCDPISEHNRLYWYRQTLGQGPEFLTYFQNEAQLEKSRLLSDRFSAERPKGSFSTLEIQRTEQGDSAMYLCASSLGGLGNEQFFGPGTRLTVL.